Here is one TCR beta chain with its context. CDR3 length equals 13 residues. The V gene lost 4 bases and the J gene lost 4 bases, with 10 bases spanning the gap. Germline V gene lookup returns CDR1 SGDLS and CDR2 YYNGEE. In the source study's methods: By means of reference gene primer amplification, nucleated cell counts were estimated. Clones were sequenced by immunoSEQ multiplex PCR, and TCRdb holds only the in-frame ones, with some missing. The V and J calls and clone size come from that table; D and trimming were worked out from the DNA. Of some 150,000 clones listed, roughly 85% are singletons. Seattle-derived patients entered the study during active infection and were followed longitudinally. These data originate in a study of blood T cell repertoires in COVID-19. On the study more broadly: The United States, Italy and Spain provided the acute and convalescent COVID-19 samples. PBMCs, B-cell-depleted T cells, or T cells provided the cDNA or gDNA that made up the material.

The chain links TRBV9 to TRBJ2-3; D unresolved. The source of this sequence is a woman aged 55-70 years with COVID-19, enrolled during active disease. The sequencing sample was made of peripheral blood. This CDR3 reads CASSPSHPDTQYF. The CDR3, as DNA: TGTGCCAGCAGCCCAAGCCACCCAGATACGCAGTATTTT.